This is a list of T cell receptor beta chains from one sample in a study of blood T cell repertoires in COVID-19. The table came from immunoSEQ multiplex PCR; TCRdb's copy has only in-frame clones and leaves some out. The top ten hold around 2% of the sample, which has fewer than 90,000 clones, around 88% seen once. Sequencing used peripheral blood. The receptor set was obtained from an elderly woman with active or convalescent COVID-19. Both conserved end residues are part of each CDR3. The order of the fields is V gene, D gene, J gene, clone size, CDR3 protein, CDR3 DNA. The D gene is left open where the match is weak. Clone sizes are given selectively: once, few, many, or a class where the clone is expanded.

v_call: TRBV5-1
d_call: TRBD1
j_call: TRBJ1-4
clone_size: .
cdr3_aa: CASSSDPGQEKLFF
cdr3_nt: TGCGCCAGCAGCTCCGACCCGGGACAGGAAAAACTGTTTTTT

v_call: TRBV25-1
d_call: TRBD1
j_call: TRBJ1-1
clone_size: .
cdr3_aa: CASSDDRGLTEAFF
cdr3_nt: TGTGCCAGCAGTGACGACAGGGGATTAACTGAAGCTTTCTTT

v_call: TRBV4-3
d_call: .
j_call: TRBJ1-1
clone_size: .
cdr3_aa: CASSQGQMNTEAFF
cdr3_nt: TGCGCCAGCAGCCAAGGGCAGATGAACACTGAAGCTTTCTTT

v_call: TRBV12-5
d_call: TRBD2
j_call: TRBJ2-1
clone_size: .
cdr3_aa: CASGFGTSGGSSYNEQFF
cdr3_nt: TGTGCTAGTGGTTTCGGGACTAGCGGGGGGAGCTCCTACAATGAGCAGTTCTTC

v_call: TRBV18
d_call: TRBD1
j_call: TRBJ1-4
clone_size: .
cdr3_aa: CASSRQGSEKLFF
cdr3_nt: TGTGCCAGCTCACGACAGGGTAGTGAAAAACTGTTTTTT

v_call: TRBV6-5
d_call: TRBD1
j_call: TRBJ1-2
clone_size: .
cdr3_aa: CASVRGQESNYGYTF
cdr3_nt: TGTGCCAGCGTGAGGGGGCAGGAGTCTAACTATGGCTACACCTTC

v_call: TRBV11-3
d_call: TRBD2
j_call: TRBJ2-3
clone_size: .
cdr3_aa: CASSLRLPGGTQYF
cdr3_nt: TGTGCCAGCAGCTTGAGACTCCCGGGGGGTACGCAGTATTTT

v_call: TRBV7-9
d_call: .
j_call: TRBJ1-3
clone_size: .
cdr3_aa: CASSLDAGNTIYF
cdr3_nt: TGTGCCAGCAGCTTAGACGCAGGGAACACCATATATTTT

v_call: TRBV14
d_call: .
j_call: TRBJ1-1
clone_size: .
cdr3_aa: CASSQRLNTEAFF
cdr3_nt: TGTGCCAGCAGCCAACGTCTGAACACTGAAGCTTTCTTT

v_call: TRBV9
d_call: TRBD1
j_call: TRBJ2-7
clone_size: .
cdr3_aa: CASSVGTGRYEQYF
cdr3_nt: TGTGCCAGCAGCGTAGGGACAGGGCGATACGAGCAGTACTTC

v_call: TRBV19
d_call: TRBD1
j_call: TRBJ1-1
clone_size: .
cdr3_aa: CASSIVGQGATEAFF
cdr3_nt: TGTGCCAGTAGTATAGTAGGACAGGGGGCCACTGAAGCTTTCTTT

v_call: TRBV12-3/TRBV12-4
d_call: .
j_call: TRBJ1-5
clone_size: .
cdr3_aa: CASSIRQAQPQHF
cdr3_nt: TGTGCCAGCAGCATACGACAGGCCCAGCCCCAGCATTTT

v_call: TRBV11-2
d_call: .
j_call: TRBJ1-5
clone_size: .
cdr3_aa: CASSLARNQPQHF
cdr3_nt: TGTGCCAGCAGCTTAGCCAGGAATCAGCCCCAGCATTTT

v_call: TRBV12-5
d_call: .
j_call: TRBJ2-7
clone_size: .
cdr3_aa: CASGLGQGSFNEQYF
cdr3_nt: TGTGCTAGTGGTTTGGGCCAGGGTTCATTCAACGAGCAGTACTTC

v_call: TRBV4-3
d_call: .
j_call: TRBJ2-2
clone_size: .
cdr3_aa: CASSQDLAGAGELFF
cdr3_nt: TGCGCCAGCAGCCAAGATCTGGCAGGGGCCGGGGAGCTGTTTTTT

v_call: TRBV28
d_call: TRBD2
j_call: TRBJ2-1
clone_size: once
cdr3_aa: CASTTGGGGLNNEQFF
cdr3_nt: TGTGCCAGCACCACGGGTGGCGGGGGTCTTAACAATGAGCAGTTCTTC

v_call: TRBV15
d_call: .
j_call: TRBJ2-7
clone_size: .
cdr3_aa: CATAGSLGTYEQYF
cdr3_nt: TGTGCCACCGCCGGGTCCCTCGGGACCTACGAGCAGTACTTC

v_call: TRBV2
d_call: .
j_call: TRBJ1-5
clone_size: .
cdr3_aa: CASSVLKQPQHF
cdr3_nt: TGTGCCAGCAGCGTACTTAAACAGCCCCAGCATTTT

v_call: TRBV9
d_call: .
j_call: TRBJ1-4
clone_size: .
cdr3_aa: CASSPHRTATNEKLFF
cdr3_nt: TGTGCCAGCAGCCCGCATCGTACAGCAACTAATGAAAAACTGTTTTTT

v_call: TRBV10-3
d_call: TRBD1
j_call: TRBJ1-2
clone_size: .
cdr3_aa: CATGTAYGYTF
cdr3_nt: TGTGCCACCGGGACAGCTTATGGCTACACCTTC

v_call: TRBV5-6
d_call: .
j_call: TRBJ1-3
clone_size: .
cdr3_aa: CASSLQLSGGVNTIYF
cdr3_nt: TGTGCCAGCAGCCTGCAGCTAAGCGGGGGGGTAAACACCATATATTTT

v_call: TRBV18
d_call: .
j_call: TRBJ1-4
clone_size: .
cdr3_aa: CASSPEQDEKLFF
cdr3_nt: TGTGCCAGCTCACCGGAACAGGACGAAAAACTGTTTTTT

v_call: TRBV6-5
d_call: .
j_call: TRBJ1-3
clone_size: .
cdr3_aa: CASRTPGGNTIYF
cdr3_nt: TGTGCCAGCAGAACCCCAGGGGGAAACACCATATATTTT

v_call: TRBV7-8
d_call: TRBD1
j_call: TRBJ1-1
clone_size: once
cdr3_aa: CASSLGQGNTEAFF
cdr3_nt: TGTGCCAGCAGCTTGGGACAGGGGAACACTGAAGCTTTCTTT

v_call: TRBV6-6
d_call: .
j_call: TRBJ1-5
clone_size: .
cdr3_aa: CASSKGGWNQPQHF
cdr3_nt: TGTGCCAGCAGCAAGGGGGGGTGGAATCAGCCCCAGCATTTT